This record covers a single T cell receptor beta chain. Clinical histories supplied by participants themselves formed the basis of cohort assignment. As processed by the authors: Counts of nucleated cells, estimated from reference gene primer amplification, were obtained. The assay was immunoSEQ multiplex PCR, and TCRdb's table has in-frame clones only and misses some. The DNA was the basis for D and trimming; V, J and clone size are from that table. This table has approximately 180,000 clones, approximately 86% appearing once. Germline lookup yields CDR1 KGHSH and CDR2 LQKENI. The CDR3 has 15 residues. Germline trimming cut 5 bases from V and 4 bases from J; bases unmatched to any gene: 8. This sample is part of a study of blood T cell repertoires in COVID-19. Study at large: Nucleic acid was either cDNA or gDNA, and it came from T cells, B-cell-depleted T cells, or PBMCs.

The chain employs TRBV18 and TRBJ1-1; 9 positions match TRBD1. The TCR comes from a woman aged 55-75 years with acute COVID-19. Sequencing was carried out using PBMCs or T cells enriched from blood (not recorded which). CDR3 region: CASSRGTGPGTEAFF. The CDR3 nucleotides are TGTGCCAGCTCAAGAGGGACAGGGCCCGGCACTGAAGCTTTCTTT.